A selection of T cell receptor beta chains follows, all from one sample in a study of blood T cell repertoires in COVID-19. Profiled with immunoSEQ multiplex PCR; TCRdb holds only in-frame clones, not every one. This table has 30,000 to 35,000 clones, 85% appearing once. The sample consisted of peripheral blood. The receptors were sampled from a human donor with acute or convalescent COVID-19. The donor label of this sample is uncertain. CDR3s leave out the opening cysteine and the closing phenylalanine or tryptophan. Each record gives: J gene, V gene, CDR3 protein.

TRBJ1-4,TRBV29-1,SVRTRDSNEKLF
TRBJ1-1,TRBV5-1,ASSLGRNTEAF
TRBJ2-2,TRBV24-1,ATRAGGNTGELF
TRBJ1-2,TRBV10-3,AISAQGGIANYGYT
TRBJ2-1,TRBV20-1,SASSGRKQF
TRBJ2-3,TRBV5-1,ASSSGFTTDTQY
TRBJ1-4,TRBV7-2,ASSPQGGANEKLF
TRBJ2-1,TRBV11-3,ASSHGGYRAYGSSYNEQF
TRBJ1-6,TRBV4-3,ASSQDLQVNSPLH
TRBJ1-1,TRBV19,ASSILVDRAVNTEAF
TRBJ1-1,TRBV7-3,ASSAGPNTEAF
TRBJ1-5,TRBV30,AWSNWGGNQPQH
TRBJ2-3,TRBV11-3,ASSPGADTQY
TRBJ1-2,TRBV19,ASSSDGQGSSNYGYT
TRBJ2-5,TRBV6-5,ASTPRGSGETQY
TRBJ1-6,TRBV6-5,ASSRSDISPLH
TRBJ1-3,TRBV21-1,AETFITGEPSGNTIY
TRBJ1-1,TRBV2,ASSDPEWRKGF
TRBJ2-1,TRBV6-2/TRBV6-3,ASSYSGGVASPVGNEQF
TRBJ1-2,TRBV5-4,ASSGQGNYGYT
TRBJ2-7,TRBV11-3,ASSSTSSGTYEQY
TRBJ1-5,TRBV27,ASSFVQDQPQH
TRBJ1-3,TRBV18,ASSPQGSSGNTIY
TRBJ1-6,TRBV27,ASGPDSAGDYNSPLH
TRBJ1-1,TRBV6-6,ASSYASLKKRTEAF
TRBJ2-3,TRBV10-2,ASSRTGLLDTQY
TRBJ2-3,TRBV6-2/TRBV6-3,ASSREGAGVDTQY
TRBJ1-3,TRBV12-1,ASSSNLALAGTGALFPSGNTIY
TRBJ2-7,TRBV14,ASSPGGGVMEQY
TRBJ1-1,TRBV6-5,ASHSRTEAF
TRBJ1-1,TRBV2,ASSRDAGGNTEAF
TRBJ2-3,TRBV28,ASRPGLHTDTQY
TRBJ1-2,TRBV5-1,ASSLIAGGEYGYT
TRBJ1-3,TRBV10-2,ASSEPGSGNTIY
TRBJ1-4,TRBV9,ASSRTGTNEKLF
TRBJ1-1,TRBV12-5,ASGLGLSGVGEKAF
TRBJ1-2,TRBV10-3,AISAPGTTNYGYT
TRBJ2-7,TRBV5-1,ASSLVPGQSYEQY
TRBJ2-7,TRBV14,ASSQDNRQGSSYEQY
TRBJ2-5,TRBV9,ASSVVGSGQETQY
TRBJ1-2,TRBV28,ASSLEQALGDGYT
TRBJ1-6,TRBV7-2,ASSLVENSPLH
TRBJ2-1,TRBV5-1,ASDSPGLAGVYEQF
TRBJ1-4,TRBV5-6,ASSDRLNEKLF
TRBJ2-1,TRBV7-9,ASSLRWGLAGYNEQF
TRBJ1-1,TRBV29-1,SVGTDGAGEAF
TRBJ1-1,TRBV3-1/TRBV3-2,ASSQDLSGNTEAF
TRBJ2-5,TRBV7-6,ASSPVRGVGETQY
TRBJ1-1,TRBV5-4,ASSLYGRGEAF
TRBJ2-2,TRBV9,ASSVMSSGPTGELF
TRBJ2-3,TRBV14,ASSQDPPGTITDTQY
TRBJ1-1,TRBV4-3,ASSQWTGVLTEAF
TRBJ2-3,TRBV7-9,ASSLGGTGVTDTQY
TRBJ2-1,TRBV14,ASSQHQGRIEQF
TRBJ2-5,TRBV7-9,ASSASGAGETQY
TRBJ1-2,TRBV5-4,ASSPPPGDHYGYT
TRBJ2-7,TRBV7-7,ASSPNPGTAVYEQY
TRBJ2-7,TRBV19,ASSPGLPLEQY
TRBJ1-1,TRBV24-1,ATSDGQGRTEAF